This T cell receptor (beta chain) emerged from a study of blood T cell repertoires in COVID-19 (dated by TCRdb to the early 2020s). Describing the broader study: Samples from collaborators originated in the United States, Italy and Spain and spanned both the acute and convalescent phases of COVID-19. The prospective study material was composed of cDNA or gDNA derived from T cells, B-cell-depleted T cells, or PBMCs. The samples were drawn from two sources: the first 160 participants of the ongoing ImmuneRACE study, and 1,200 or so subjects contributed by 6 global collaborators. Subjects who had been exposed to COVID-19, were actively infected with it, or had recovered from it provided the deeply sampled blood TCRbeta repertoires that made up the dataset. A freely available public database, intended as a resource for researchers studying the immune response to SARS-CoV-2, is where the repertoires were released. Where available, HLA class I and class II types were obtained from metadata supplied by the sample provider rather than from assay-based typing. A de-identified subject ID, COVID-19 status, age in years and sex were almost always included in the sample metadata. Study-wide conclusions, independent of this receptor: How much clinical and demographic metadata was included differed by source and by participant, and the metadata was provided uncurated.

TCRbeta CDR3 regions were amplified from genomic DNA by means of the immunoSEQ Assay, a bias-controlled multiplex PCR. The authors' pipeline ran thus. Nucleated cell counts per sample were estimated from amplification of reference gene primers within the assay. To quantify the absolute abundance of each unique TCRbeta CDR3 rearrangement, sequence reads were collapsed and filtered. For each sample, productive Simpson clonality was calculated as the square root of Simpson's diversity index across productive rearrangements. Imported from immuneACCESS, the table was reduced by TCRdb to in-frame sequences with V and J called. These copies leave out some clones; in studies compared against another copy, an unresolved V gene accounts for under half, and the cause of the remainder is not known. D and trimming come from the DNA, and the V and J calls and clone size come from that table. The sample table records roughly 10,000 clones; around 78% of these occur just once. The top ten clones comprise 30% to 40% of the sample.

Germline trimming amounts to 1 base on V and 6 bases on J, with 6 as the count of junction bases outside the gene matches. The CDR3 covers 16 residues, taking in both the cysteine and the phenylalanine. CDR3 DNA only is kept here, 48 bases in frame from base 1. Based on the germline V gene (reference sequence), the CDR1 and CDR2 sequences are LGHDT and YNNKEL. Whole blood was collected in K2EDTA tubes by collaborating institutions according to the institutions' own protocols. For TCRbeta analysis, collaborators shipped samples as frozen whole blood, isolated PBMCs, or DNA extracted from either of those sample types. As concerns this clone: The antigen this receptor binds is unknown. One base away there is no much larger clone; base qualities are not given.

The receptor was isolated from a human donor in a cohort sampled during active COVID-19. This chain joins TRBV3-1 (or the pseudogene TRBV3-2) to TRBJ2-2, and TRBD1 aligns with 9 junction nucleotides. The sequencing input was peripheral blood. The CDR3 protein sequence reads: CASSQVSGTGPGELFF. The DNA is TGTGCCAGCAGCCAAGTTAGTGGGACAGGGCCCGGGGAGCTGTTTTTT.